The 9 T cell receptor beta chains listed next were all sequenced from one sample in a study of control samples from healthy donors and cancer patients. Sequenced by immunoSEQ multiplex PCR; TCRdb stores in-frame clones only, minus some. The sample has 170,000 or so clones, about 94% seen once. Specimen: blood. The receptors come from a middle-aged woman in good health.

This chain connects TRBV30 to TRBJ1-2; 10 bases match TRBD1. Trimming removed 0 bases from V and 5 bases from J; junction bases left unmatched: 6. Per germline, CDR1 GTSNPN and CDR2 SVGIG (reference sequence). This CDR3 is built from 15 residues. This chain's CDR3 is CAWSVETGGRYGYTF. Written as DNA, the CDR3 is TGTGCCTGGAGTGTTGAGACAGGGGGCCGATATGGCTACACCTTC.

This clone was recorded only once. The CDR3: CASTGTNYGYTF. The CDR3 coding sequence is TGTGCCAGCACCGGCACTAACTATGGCTACACCTTC. The chain has TRBV12-3 or TRBV12-4 and TRBJ1-2; D ambiguous. There are 12 residues in the CDR3. The ends were cut back, 7 bases at V and 0 bases at J, with 6 bases in the middle.

V and J are TRBV10-1 and TRBJ2-5; 7 bases line up with TRBD1. The CDR3 sequence is 13 residues long. After removal of 6 bases from V and 3 bases from J, the junction contained 4 bases not matched to a gene. Per the germline V gene, CDR1 is WNHNN and CDR2 is SYGVQD (reference sequence). Here the CDR3 reads CASSHGTEETQYF. In DNA form, the CDR3 reads TGCGCCAGCAGCCACGGGACAGAAGAGACCCAGTACTTC.

The table lists this clone with a count of one. V gene TRBV25-1 combines with J gene TRBJ1-2; tentative D call: TRBD1 (5 bases). Between the trimmed V and J ends, which lost 7 bases and 3 bases, there was a span of 15 bases. Germline V gene data show CDR1 as MGHDK and CDR2 as SYGVNS. The CDR3 contains 14 residues. CDR3 protein: CASIGRGAHYGYTF. CDR3 sequence (DNA): TGTGCCAGCATAGGTCGCGGGGCCCACTATGGCTACACCTTC.

The rearrangement links TRBV20-1 to TRBJ1-4; D remains ambiguous. V lost 3 bases and J 4 bases, leaving 6 bases between the germline ends. The length of the CDR3 is 12 residues. Germline V lookup: CDR1 DFQATT, CDR2 SNEGSKA (reference sequence). The CDR3 coding sequence is TGCAGTGCTAGTCGGGGTAATGAAAAACTGTTTTTT. Amino acids: CSASRGNEKLFF.

The chain links TRBV12-3 or TRBV12-4 to TRBJ1-3; D remains ambiguous. There are 12 residues in the CDR3. V gave up 5 bases and J gave up 4 bases, with 6 bases separating them. CDR3 coding DNA: TGTGCCAGCAGTCAGACGGGAAACACCATATATTTT. This gives the protein CASSQTGNTIYF.

Only one count was recorded for this clone. The genes are TRBV19 and TRBJ1-3; unclear D gene. Germline loops: CDR1 LNHDA, CDR2 SQIVND (reference sequence). The CDR3 consists of 13 residues. V lost 6 bases to trimming and J lost 0 bases, with 6 bases between them. The CDR3 spells CASRAVSGNTIYF. The DNA of the CDR3 is TGTGCCAGTAGAGCCGTCTCTGGAAACACCATATATTTT.

This clone appeared once. The chain joins TRBV9 to TRBJ2-5; a weak D match, TRBD1 (5 bases). This CDR3 has 14 amino acids. Looked up from germline, CDR1 is SGDLS and CDR2 is YYNGEE. V dropped 0 bases and J dropped 1 base, with 7 bases sitting between them. The CDR3 coding sequence is TGTGCCAGCAGCGTAGGGACAACCCAAGAGACCCAGTACTTC. It specifies CASSVGTTQETQYF.

The rearrangement links TRBV7-8 to TRBJ1-2, with 7 positions matching TRBD1. Germline V lookup: CDR1 SGHVS, CDR2 FQNEAQ. After removal of 5 bases from V and 8 bases from J, the junction contained 8 bases not matched to a gene. This CDR3 comprises 13 residues. Here the CDR3 DNA reads TGTGCCAGCAGCCCTGACAGGGCCGGGGGCTACACCTTC. Amino acid sequence: CASSPDRAGGYTF.